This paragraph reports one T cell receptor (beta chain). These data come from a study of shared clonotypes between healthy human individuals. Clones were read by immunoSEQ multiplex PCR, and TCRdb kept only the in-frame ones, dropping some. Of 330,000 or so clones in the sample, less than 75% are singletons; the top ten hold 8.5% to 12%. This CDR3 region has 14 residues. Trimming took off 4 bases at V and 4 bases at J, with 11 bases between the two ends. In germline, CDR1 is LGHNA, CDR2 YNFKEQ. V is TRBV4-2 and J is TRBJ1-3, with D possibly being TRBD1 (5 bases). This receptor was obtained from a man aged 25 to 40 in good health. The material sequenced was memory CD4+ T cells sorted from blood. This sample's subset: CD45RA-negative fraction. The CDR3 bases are TGTGCCAGCAGCCTAGCAGGGTTCGGAAACACCATATATTTT. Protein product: CASSLAGFGNTIYF.